This TCR beta chain was identified during a study of PD-1 blockade in classical Hodgkin lymphoma. Germline V lookup: CDR1 KGHSH, CDR2 LQKENI. The CDR3 has 15 residues. Trimming removed 3 bases from V and 9 bases from J; junction bases left unmatched: 8. Sample time point: newly diagnosed, previously untreated cHL patient sample. The method was immunoSEQ multiplex PCR; TCRdb's version includes in-frame clones alone and lacks a portion of them. In the table there are 15,000 to 20,000 clones, about 85% of which are singletons. A few counts support this clone. V gene TRBV18 combines with J gene TRBJ2-1, with 10 bases fitting TRBD2. The sequenced material came from peripheral blood mononuclear cells (PBMCs). This TCR came from a human donor with classical Hodgkin lymphoma. The CDR3 DNA follows: TGTGCCAGCTCACCCGTAGCGGGAGGCTCAAGTGAGCAGTTCTTC. It codes for CASSPVAGGSSEQFF.